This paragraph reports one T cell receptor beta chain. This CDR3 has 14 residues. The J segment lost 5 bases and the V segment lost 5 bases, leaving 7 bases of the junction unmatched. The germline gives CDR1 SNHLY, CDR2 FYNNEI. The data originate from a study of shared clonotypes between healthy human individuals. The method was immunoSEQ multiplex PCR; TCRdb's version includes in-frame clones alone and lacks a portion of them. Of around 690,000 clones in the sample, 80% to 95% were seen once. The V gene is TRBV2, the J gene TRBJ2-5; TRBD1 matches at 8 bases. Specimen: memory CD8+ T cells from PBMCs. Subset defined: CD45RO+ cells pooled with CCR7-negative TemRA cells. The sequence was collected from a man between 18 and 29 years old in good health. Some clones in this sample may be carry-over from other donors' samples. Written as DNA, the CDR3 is TGTGCCAGCAGTCCAAGCAGGGGGCACGAGACCCAGTACTTC. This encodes CASSPSRGHETQYF.